The next 22 T cell receptor beta chains were all read from a single sample in a study of Ad26.COV2.S vaccination and SARS-CoV-2 variants. Sequencing used immunoSEQ multiplex PCR; TCRdb keeps in-frame clones, though not all of them. This repertoire shows more than 300,000 clones, roughly 90% found once; its top ten account for 9.5% to 12%. The treatment is: roughly 20 received Ad26.COV2.S at low or high dose, single or two shots; several received placebo; per-sample allocation not given. Samples analyzed were those drawn on day 63 after the first vaccine or placebo injection. The specimen comprised peripheral blood, sampled in a trial of Ad26.COV2.S vaccine versus placebo. The origin of the receptors is a person between 18 and 65 years old who received the Ad26.COV2.S COVID-19 vaccine or a placebo.

This sequence joins TRBV27 and TRBJ2-5; D possibly corresponds to TRBD2 (5 bases). Trimming removed 4 bases at V and 4 bases at J, with 13 bases between. CDR3 size: 14 residues. CDR1 is MNHEY and CDR2 is SMNVEV in the germline V gene (reference sequence). The CDR3 DNA is TGTGCCAGCAGTTCCACTAGTCGCCCAGAGACCCAGTACTTC. Its protein product is CASSSTSRPETQYF.

CDR3 in amino acids: CASSAPRGKMTEAFF. Here the CDR3 DNA reads TGTGCCAGCAGCGCCCCACGGGGGAAGATGACTGAAGCTTTCTTT. The V gene is TRBV9, the J gene TRBJ1-1; TRBD1 might be the D (5 bases). This CDR3 is 15 amino acids long. Trimming shortened V by 3 bases and J by 5 bases, and 17 bases separated the two germline ends. From germline, CDR1 is SGDLS and CDR2 YYNGEE.

The chain links TRBV28 to TRBJ2-6; D not certain. The CDR3 is 14 residues long. The V end lost 7 bases, the J end lost 2 bases, and 9 bases lay between the germline ends. Germline-derived CDR1 and CDR2 are MDHEN and SYDVKM. CDR3 coding DNA: TGTGCCAGCAAAGTGGTCACTGGGGCCAACGTCCTGACTTTC. This encodes CASKVVTGANVLTF.

This chain uses TRBV3-1 (or the pseudogene TRBV3-2) with TRBJ2-3, with a possible D match to TRBD1 (6 bases). The CDR3 totals 14 residues. The ends were cut back, 5 bases at V and 8 bases at J, with 17 bases in the middle. The V gene's germline CDR1 is LGHDT and CDR2 YNNKEL (reference sequence). CDR3 protein: CASSFPQGKGTQYF. CDR3 DNA: TGTGCCAGCAGCTTTCCCCAGGGGAAAGGTACGCAGTATTTT.

The chain combines TRBV28 with TRBJ1-5; D might be TRBD1 (5 bases). CDR1 is MDHEN and CDR2 is SYDVKM in the germline V gene. The CDR3 has 14 amino acids. V was shortened by 3 bases and J by 5 bases, with 11 bases between the two germline ends. DNA for the CDR3: TGTGCCAGCAGTTTGGGGCAGGGCCATCAGCCCCAGCATTTT. Its protein product is CASSLGQGHQPQHF. The full variable domain, with the rest looked up from reference TRBV28 and TRBJ1-5, is DVKVTQSSRYLVKRTGEKVFLECVQDMDHENMFWYRQDPGLGLRLIYFSYDVKMKEKGDIPEGYSVSREKKERFSLILESASTNQTSMYLCASSLGQGHQPQHFGDGTRLSIL.

V gene TRBV28 combines with J gene TRBJ1-5, with D maybe TRBD1 (5 bases). Germline V gene sequence: CDR1 MDHEN, CDR2 SYDVKM. The V gene lost 8 bases and the J gene lost 3 bases, with 11 bases spanning the gap. The CDR3 runs 13 residues. The CDR3 spells CASGGRHNQPQHF. CDR3 nucleotides: TGTGCCAGCGGGGGACGACACAATCAGCCCCAGCATTTT.

The chain couples TRBV29-1 to TRBJ2-2; 10 bases fit TRBD1. This CDR3 spans 15 amino acids. V dropped 5 bases and J dropped 3; count of bases not matched to a gene: 6. CDR1 and CDR2 from the germline V gene are SQVTM and ANQGSEA. CDR3 nucleotides: TGCAGCGTTTTCTCGGGACAGGGGTACACCGGGGAGCTGTTTTTT. Protein product: CSVFSGQGYTGELFF.

The chain links TRBV6-2 or TRBV6-3 to TRBJ2-1, with D hard to call. CDR3 length equals 11 residues. Germline V gives CDR1 MNHEY, CDR2 SVGEGT. With 5 bases removed from V and 6 bases from J, the gap between germline ends came to 5 bases. This CDR3 is CASSRSNEQFF. CDR3 coding DNA: TGTGCCAGCAGTCGGAGCAATGAGCAGTTCTTC.

CDR3 protein: CASSPDRVGNTIYF. The CDR3 region has the DNA TGTGCCAGCAGCCCGGACAGGGTTGGAAACACCATATATTTT. The chain employs TRBV7-2 and TRBJ1-3; TRBD1 aligns across 8 bases. The ends lost 5 bases at V and 3 bases at J; junction bases unmatched: 3. Per the germline V gene, CDR1 is SGHTA and CDR2 is FQGNSA. This CDR3 spans 14 amino acids.

This rearrangement joins TRBV7-2 to TRBJ1-1, with 7 bases fitting TRBD1. The CDR3 spans 12 residues. From germline, CDR1 is SGHTA and CDR2 FQGNSA. Germline trimming cut 3 bases from V and 5 bases from J; bases unmatched to any gene: 0. DNA for the CDR3: TGTGCCAGCAGCTTGGACAGGACTGAAGCTTTCTTT. It specifies CASSLDRTEAFF.

V is TRBV19 and J is TRBJ1-6, with 9 bases identical to TRBD1. Per the germline V gene, CDR1 is LNHDA and CDR2 is SQIVND (reference sequence). The V segment lost 8 bases and the J segment 9 bases; nucleotides outside the gene matches: 17. The length of the CDR3 is 17 residues. This chain's CDR3 is CASHNPGQGFYGSPLHF. The CDR3 DNA is TGTGCCAGTCATAATCCGGGACAGGGTTTTTACGGTTCACCCCTCCACTTT.

The V call is TRBV6-2 or TRBV6-3, the J call TRBJ2-3; D unresolved. Germline values: CDR1 MNHEY, CDR2 SVGEGT. Trimming removed 4 bases from V and 4 bases from J, with 12 bases in between. The CDR3 consists of 14 residues. CDR3 amino acids: CASSSAGVSDTQYF. In DNA, the CDR3 is TGTGCCAGCAGTTCGGCAGGAGTTTCAGATACGCAGTATTTT.

CDR3 DNA sequence: TGCGCCAGCAGCGAGGGCCCCCTGTCGAGCTACACCTTC. Translated, it gives CASSEGPLSSYTF. V is TRBV4-1 and J is TRBJ1-2; no definite D call. Trimming removed 5 bases from V and 9 bases from J, with 16 bases in between. This CDR3 region has 13 residues. Germline CDR1 reads MGHRA; CDR2 reads YSYEKL.

This clone was counted once. The rearrangement uses TRBV29-1 and TRBJ2-2; 7 bases map to TRBD1. CDR1 is SQVTM and CDR2 is ANQGSEA in the germline V gene. The CDR3 runs to 15 residues. The trim removed 3 bases at V and 0 bases at J, leaving 4 bases unmatched. CDR3 in DNA: TGCAGCGTTGACTCGGGACAGCCGAACACCGGGGAGCTGTTTTTT. Its protein is CSVDSGQPNTGELFF.

The chain links TRBV3-1 (or the pseudogene TRBV3-2) to TRBJ1-3; perhaps TRBD1 as D (6 bases). The CDR3 totals 14 residues. Trimming pared 2 bases from V and 4 bases from J, leaving 9 bases between. Germline values: CDR1 LGHDT, CDR2 YNNKEL (reference sequence). CDR3 DNA sequence: TGTGCCAGCAGCCAATGGACAGCCGGAAACACCATATATTTT. As protein: CASSQWTAGNTIYF.

CDR3 DNA: TGTGCCAGCAGTTACTCAATGGGGGGCCAAGACCCTTTAGACATTCAGTACTTC. Amino acid sequence: CASSYSMGGQDPLDIQYF. The rearrangement uses TRBV6-2 or TRBV6-3 and TRBJ2-4; D possibly uses TRBD1 or TRBD2 (6 bases each). The V gene's germline CDR1 is MNHEY and CDR2 SVGEGT. V was clipped by 0 bases and J by 8 bases, with 23 bases between them. This CDR3 contains 18 residues.

The rearrangement uses TRBV11-2 and TRBJ2-5, with D perhaps being TRBD1 or TRBD2 (5 bases each). Germline CDR1 reads SGHAT; CDR2 reads FQNNGV. The V end was cut by 6 bases, the J end by 4 bases, with 18 bases between. CDR3 length: 15 residues. The chain's CDR3 is CASSPGTPALETQYF. The CDR3 nucleotides are TGTGCCAGCAGTCCCGGGACCCCTGCGTTAGAGACCCAGTACTTC.

The V gene is TRBV10-3, the J gene TRBJ2-3; TRBD2 matches 8 bases. V gave up 5 bases and J gave up 3 bases; unmatched junction bases: 10. The CDR3 loop spans 16 amino acids. Germline CDR1 is ENHRY and CDR2 is SYGVKD. The CDR3 region has the DNA TGTGCCATCAGTCGGCAGCGTGGCGGGGGGACAGATACGCAGTATTTT. The encoded protein is CAISRQRGGGTDTQYF.

V and J are TRBV5-1 and TRBJ2-5, with TRBD1 matching 9 bases. The trim removed 3 bases at V and 5 bases at J, leaving 14 bases unmatched. Germline V gives CDR1 SGHRS, CDR2 YFSETQ. CDR3 length: 17 residues. The CDR3 nucleotides are TGCGCCAGCAGCTCCGCCCCTAGCACAGGGGGCTTGGAGACCCAGTACTTC. Its translation: CASSSAPSTGGLETQYF.

Written as DNA, the CDR3 is TGTGCCATCAGTGAGAGGGGGGGGAACACTGAAGCTTTCTTT. Its protein is CAISERGGNTEAFF. V gene TRBV10-3 combines with J gene TRBJ1-1; tentatively, D is TRBD1 (6 bases). From germline, CDR1 is ENHRY and CDR2 SYGVKD. The germline V and J ends were trimmed by 2 bases and 1 base, with 8 bases remaining between them. The CDR3 runs to 14 residues.

This rearrangement joins TRBV19 to TRBJ1-5; maybe TRBD1 (5 bases). V was clipped by 7 bases and J by 0 bases, with 16 bases between them. CDR1 LNHDA and CDR2 SQIVND come from the germline V gene (reference sequence). The CDR3 contains 16 residues. The CDR3 reads CASIRDAKDSNQPQHF. The CDR3 DNA sequence: TGTGCCAGTATCCGGGACGCGAAGGATAGCAATCAGCCCCAGCATTTT.

The J gene is TRBJ2-1, the V gene TRBV7-2; no firm D call. Per germline, CDR1 SGHTA and CDR2 FQGNSA. This CDR3 is 15 amino acids long. V was shortened by 1 base and J by 1 base, with 8 bases between the two germline ends. The CDR3 protein is CASSLGAISYNEQFF. The CDR3 coding sequence is TGTGCCAGCAGCTTAGGGGCTATTTCCTACAATGAGCAGTTCTTC.